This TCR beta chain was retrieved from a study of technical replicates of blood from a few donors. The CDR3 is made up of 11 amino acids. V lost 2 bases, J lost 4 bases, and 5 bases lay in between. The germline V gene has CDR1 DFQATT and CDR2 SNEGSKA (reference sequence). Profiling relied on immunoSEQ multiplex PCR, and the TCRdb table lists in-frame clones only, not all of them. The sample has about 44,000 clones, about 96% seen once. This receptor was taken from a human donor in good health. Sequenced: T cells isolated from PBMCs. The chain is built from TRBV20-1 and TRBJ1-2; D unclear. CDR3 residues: CSARWAYGYTF. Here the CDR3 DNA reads TGCAGTGCTAGATGGGCCTATGGCTACACCTTC.